Sequencing of this T cell receptor beta chain was carried out in a study of shared clonotypes between healthy human individuals. Whole-study context: Three CD4 naive, three CD4 memory, two CD8 naive and one CD8 memory plate were used per donor. Study-wide findings and caveats: The researchers took only blood, and tissue repertoires probably look different.

Replicate PCRs run on sorted subsets employed approximately 0.2 ug DNA, approximately 30,000 T cell genomes. Using immunoSEQ multiplex PCR, the repertoire was profiled, and TCRdb retains in-frame clones only, with some absent. The sample carries around 700,000 clones, about 90% recorded once. This clone showed up just once. What it binds is unknown. Cells designated naive CD8 were CD45RO-negative and were positively selected for CCR7, with terminally differentiated effector memory CD45RA+ cells excluded. V was pared by 1 base and J by 1 base, with 3 bases of the junction left unmatched. This CDR3 contains 16 residues. The germline V gene encodes CDR1 SGHAT and CDR2 FQNNGV.

The sequence was obtained from a man younger than 40 in good health. The sequenced sample consisted of naive CD8+ T cells sorted from blood. J is TRBJ2-2 and V is TRBV11-2; 7 bases fit TRBD1. CDR3 protein: CASSLVYRGNTGELFF. CDR3 DNA sequence: TGTGCCAGCAGCTTAGTTTACAGGGGGAACACCGGGGAGCTGTTTTTT. Drawing the rest from reference TRBV11-2 and TRBJ2-2, the complete variable domain is EAGVAQSPRYKIIEKRQSVAFWCNPISGHATLYWYQQILGQGPKLLIQFQNNGVVDDSQLPKDRFSAERLKGVDSTLKIQPAKLEDSAVYLCASSLVYRGNTGELFFGEGSRLTVL.